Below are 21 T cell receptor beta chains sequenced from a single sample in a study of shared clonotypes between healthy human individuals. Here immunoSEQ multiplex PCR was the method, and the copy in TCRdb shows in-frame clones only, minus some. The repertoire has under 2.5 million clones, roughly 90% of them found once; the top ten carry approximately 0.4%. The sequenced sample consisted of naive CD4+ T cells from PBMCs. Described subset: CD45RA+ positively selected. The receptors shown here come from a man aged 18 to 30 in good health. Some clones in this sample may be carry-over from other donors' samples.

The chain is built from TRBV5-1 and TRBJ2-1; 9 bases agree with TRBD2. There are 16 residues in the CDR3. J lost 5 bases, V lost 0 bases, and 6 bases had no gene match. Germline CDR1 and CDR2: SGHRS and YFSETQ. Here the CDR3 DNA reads TGCGCCAGCAGCTTGGTTCCCGGGACTAGCAACAATGAGCAGTTCTTC. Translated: CASSLVPGTSNNEQFF.

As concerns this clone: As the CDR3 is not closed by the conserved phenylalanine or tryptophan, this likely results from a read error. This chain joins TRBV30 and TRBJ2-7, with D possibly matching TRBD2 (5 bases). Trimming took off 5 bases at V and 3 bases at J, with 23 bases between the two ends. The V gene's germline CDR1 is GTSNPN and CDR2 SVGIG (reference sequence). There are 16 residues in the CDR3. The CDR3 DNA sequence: TGTGCCTGGCGGCCTGGGAGACGGGGAAAGAACTACGAGCAGTACCTC. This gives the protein CAWRPGRRGKNYEQYL.

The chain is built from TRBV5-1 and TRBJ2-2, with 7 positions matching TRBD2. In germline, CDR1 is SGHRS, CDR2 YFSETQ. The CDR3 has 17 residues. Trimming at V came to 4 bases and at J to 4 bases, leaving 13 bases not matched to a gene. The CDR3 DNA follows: TGCGCCAGCAGCCCGGGACGAGGCGGGAGTTTCACCGGGGAGCTGTTTTTT. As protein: CASSPGRGGSFTGELFF.

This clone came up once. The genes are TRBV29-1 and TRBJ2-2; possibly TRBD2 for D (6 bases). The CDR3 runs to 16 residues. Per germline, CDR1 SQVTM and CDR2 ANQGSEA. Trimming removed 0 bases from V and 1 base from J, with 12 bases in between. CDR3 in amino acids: CSVEDPAGKNTGELFF. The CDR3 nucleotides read TGCAGCGTTGAAGATCCGGCGGGAAAGAACACCGGGGAGCTGTTTTTT.

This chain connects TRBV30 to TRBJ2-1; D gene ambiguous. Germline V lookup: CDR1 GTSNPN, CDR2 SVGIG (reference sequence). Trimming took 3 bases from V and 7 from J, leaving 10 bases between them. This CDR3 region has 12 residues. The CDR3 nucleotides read TGTGCCTGGAGCGCCCGAAGGAATGAGCAGTTCTTC. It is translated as CAWSARRNEQFF.

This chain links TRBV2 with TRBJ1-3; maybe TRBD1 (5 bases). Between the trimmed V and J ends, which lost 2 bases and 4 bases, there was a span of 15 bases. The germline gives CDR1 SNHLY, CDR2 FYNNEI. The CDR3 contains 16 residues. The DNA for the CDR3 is TGTGCCAGCAGTGAAAAGGTGGGACTGAGGGGAAACACCATATATTTT. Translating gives CASSEKVGLRGNTIYF.

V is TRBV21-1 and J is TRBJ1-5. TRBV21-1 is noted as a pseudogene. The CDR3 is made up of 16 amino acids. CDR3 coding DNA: TGTGCCAGCAGCAAAGCGCGCGGTAGGGGCAATCAGCCCCAGCATTTT. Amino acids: CASSKARGRGNQPQHF.

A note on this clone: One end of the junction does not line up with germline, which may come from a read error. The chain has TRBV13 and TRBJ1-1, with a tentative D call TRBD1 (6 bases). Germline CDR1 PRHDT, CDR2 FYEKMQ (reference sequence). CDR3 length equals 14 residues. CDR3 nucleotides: TGTGCCAGCAGTTTAGGGGGTGTCGAATCGCAAGCTTTCTTT. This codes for CASSLGGVESQAFF.

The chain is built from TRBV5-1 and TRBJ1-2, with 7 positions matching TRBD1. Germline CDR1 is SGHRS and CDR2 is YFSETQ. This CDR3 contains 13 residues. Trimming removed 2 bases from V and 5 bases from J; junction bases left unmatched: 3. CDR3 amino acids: CASSFDREYGYTF. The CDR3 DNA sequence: TGCGCCAGCAGCTTTGACAGGGAGTATGGCTACACCTTC.

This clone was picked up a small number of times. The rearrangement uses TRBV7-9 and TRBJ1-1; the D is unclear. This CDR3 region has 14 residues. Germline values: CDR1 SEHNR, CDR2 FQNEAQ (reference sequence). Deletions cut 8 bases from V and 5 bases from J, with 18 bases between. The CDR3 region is CASERSGLGTEAFF. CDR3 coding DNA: TGTGCCAGCGAGAGGTCGGGATTGGGGACTGAAGCTTTCTTT.

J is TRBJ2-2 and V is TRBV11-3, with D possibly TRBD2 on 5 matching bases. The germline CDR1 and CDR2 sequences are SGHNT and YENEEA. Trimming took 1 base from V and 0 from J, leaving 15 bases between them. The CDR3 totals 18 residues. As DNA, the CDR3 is TGTGCCAGCAGCTTAGGACTACCGATAAGAACGAACACCGGGGAGCTGTTTTTT. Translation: CASSLGLPIRTNTGELFF.

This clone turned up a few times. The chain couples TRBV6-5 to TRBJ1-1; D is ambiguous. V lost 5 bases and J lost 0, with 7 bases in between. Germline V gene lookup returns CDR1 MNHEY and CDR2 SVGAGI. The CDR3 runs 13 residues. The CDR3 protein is CASSRNVNTEAFF. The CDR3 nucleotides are TGTGCCAGCAGTCGAAACGTGAACACTGAAGCTTTCTTT.

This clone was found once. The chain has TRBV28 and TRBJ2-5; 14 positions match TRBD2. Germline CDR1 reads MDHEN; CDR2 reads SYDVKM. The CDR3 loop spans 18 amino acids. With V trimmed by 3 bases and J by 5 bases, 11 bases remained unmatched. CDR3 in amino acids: CASSLNDGTSGRWETQYF. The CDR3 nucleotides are TGTGCCAGCAGTTTGAACGACGGGACTAGCGGGAGATGGGAGACCCAGTACTTC.

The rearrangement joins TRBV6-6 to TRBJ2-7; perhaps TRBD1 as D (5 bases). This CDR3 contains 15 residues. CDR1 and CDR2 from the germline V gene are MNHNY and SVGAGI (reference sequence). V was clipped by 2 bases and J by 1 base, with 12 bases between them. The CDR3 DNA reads TGTGCCAGCAGTTACAGCCCAGGGTTTTCCTACGAGCAGTACTTC. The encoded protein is CASSYSPGFSYEQYF.

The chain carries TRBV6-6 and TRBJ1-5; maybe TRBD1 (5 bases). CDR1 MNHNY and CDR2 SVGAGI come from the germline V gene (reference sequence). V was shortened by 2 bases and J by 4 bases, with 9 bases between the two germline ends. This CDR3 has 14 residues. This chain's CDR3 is CASSYLTENQPQHF. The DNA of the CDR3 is TGTGCCAGCAGTTACCTGACAGAAAATCAGCCCCAGCATTTT.

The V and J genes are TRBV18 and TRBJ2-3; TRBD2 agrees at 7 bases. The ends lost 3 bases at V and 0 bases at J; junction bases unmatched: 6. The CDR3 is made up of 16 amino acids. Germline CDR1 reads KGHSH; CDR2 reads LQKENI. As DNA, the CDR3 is TGTGCCAGCTCACCTACTCTAGCGGCCAGCACAGATACGCAGTATTTT. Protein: CASSPTLAASTDTQYF.

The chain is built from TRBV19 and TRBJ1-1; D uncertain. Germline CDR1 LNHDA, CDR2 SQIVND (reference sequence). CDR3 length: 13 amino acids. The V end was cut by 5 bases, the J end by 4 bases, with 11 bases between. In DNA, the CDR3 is TGTGCCAGTAGTGCGAAATTGGGCACTGAAGCTTTCTTT. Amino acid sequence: CASSAKLGTEAFF.

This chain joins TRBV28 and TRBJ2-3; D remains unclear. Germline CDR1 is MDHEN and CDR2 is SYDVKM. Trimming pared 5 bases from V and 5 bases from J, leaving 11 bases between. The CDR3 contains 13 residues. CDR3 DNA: TGTGCCAGCAGTCCCTGGACCCTAGATACGCAGTATTTT. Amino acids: CASSPWTLDTQYF.

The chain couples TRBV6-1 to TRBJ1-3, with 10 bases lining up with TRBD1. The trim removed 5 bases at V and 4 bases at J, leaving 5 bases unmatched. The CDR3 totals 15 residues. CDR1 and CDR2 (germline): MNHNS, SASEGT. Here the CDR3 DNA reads TGTGCCAGCAGTCGACAGGGGGCAGACGGAAACACCATATATTTT. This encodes CASSRQGADGNTIYF.

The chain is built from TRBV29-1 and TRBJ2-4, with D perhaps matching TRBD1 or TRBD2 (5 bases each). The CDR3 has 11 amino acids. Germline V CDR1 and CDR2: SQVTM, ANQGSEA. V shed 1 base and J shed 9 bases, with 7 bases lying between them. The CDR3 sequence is CSVEGGSIQYF. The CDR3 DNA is TGCAGCGTTGAAGGGGGGTCCATTCAGTACTTC.

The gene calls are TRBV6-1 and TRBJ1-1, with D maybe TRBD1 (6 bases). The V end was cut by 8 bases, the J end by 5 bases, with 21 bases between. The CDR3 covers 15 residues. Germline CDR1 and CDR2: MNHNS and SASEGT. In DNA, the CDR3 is TGTGCCAGCTATCTACAGGGTTCGGAAGGGACTGAAGCTTTCTTT. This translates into CASYLQGSEGTEAFF.